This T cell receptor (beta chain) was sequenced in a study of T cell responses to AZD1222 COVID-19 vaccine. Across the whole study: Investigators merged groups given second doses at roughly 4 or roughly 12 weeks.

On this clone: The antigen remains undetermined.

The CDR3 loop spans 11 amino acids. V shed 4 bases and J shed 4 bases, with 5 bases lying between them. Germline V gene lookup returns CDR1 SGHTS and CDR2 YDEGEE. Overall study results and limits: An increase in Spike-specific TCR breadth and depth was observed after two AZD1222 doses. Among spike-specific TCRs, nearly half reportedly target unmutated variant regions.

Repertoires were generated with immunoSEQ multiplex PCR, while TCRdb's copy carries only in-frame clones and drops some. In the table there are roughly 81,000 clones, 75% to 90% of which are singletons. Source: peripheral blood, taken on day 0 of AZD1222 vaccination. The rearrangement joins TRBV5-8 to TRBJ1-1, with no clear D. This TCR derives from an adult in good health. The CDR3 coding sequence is TGTGCCAGCAGCCCCGGCACTGAAGCTTTCTTT. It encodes CASSPGTEAFF.